This TCR beta chain is drawn from a study of T cells after yellow fever vaccination. Findings of the study overall: The study re-detected most primary-vaccination clones after the booster (96% CD4, roughly 90% CD8).

TCRdb re-called the 5' RACE reads with MiXCR, one entry per CDR3 protein. The profile covers under 200,000 distinct CDR3 sequences, with 11% appearing a single time and 36% taken by the ten largest. V lost 8 bases to trimming and J lost 7 bases, with 26 bases between them. Germline assignment: CDR1 MNHEY and CDR2 SMNVEV (reference sequence). The CDR3 covers 17 residues. Only a few counts were recorded for this clonotype. The antigen is not known. The chain uses TRBV27 and TRBJ1-4; weak D call: TRBD1 (6 bases). Sequenced here: CD8+ T cells sorted from PBMCs, sampled 15 days after the yellow fever booster vaccination. This receptor was taken from a man aged 18-30 years who received the YFV17D yellow fever vaccine. The CDR3 region has the DNA TGTGCCAGCCAAAGGGGGACCGAACGAAGGTGGGGTGAAAAACTGTTTTTT. Translating gives CASQRGTERRWGEKLFF.